This T cell receptor (beta chain) is from a study of blood T cells in healthy people across ages. In germline, CDR1 is DFQATT, CDR2 SNEGSKA (reference sequence). The CDR3 contains 14 residues. V lost 6 bases, J lost 3 bases, and 15 bases lay in between. This clonotype was seen a few times. The authors ran a second PCR of about 7 to 11 cycles using a sample-barcoded 5' primer and a J-beta primer mix. Every sample gave at least 3 million paired-end reads containing CDR3. TCRdb ran MiXCR on the 5' RACE reads and lists one entry per CDR3 protein. The repertoire has about 1,500,000 distinct CDR3 sequences, 42% of them found once; the top ten carry approximately 7.9%.

The TCR comes from a woman aged 18-35 years in good health. This chain connects TRBV20-1 to TRBJ2-1, with D possibly matching TRBD1 (8 bases). The sequenced sample was blood. The CDR3 is CSAPHRGGYNEQFF. As DNA, the CDR3 is TGCAGTGCCCCCCACAGGGGGGGCTACAATGAGCAGTTCTTC.